The subject of this entry is one T cell receptor beta chain. Its antigen is currently unknown. Assay used: immunoSEQ multiplex PCR; TCRdb lists only in-frame clones, some missing. The data show about 97,000 clones, roughly 92% seen once. This specimen belongs to a study of graft-versus-host responses after intestinal transplantation. The junction had 8 bases not matched to a gene; V was cut back by 0 bases and J by 0 bases. The CDR3 extends over 17 amino acids. Germline lookup yields CDR1 SNHLY and CDR2 FYNNEI. This TCR came from a human donor who was the organ donor for an intestinal transplant. The chain recombines TRBV2 with TRBJ2-7; TRBD2 matches at 7 bases. Sequences were derived from unstimulated CD8+ T cells sorted from spleen or lymph node cells, sampled before transplant. CDR3 protein: CASSEADGGGISYEQYF. In nucleotides, the CDR3 is TGTGCCAGCAGTGAAGCGGACGGGGGAGGGATCTCCTACGAGCAGTACTTC.